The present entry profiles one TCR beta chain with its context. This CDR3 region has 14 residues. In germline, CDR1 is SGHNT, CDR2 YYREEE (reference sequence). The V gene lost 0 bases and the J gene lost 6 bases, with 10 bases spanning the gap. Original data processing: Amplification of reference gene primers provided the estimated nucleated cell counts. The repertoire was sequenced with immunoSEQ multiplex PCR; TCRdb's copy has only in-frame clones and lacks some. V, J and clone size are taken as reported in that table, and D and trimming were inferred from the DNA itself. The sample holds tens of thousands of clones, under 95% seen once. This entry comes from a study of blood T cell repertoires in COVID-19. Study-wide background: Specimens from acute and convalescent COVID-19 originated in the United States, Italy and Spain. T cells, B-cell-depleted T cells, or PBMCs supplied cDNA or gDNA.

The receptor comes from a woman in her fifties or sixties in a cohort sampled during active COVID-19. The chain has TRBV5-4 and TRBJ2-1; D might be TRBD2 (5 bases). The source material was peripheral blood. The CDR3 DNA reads TGTGCCAGCAGCTTGGCCGCTAGCCTCAATGAGCAGTTCTTC. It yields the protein CASSLAASLNEQFF.